The source of this T cell receptor beta chain is a study of blood T cell repertoires in COVID-19. Overall study context: Sites in the United States, Italy and Spain provided acute and convalescent COVID-19 samples.

Source study methods: Reference gene primer amplification gave nucleated cell count estimates. Repertoires were generated with immunoSEQ multiplex PCR, while TCRdb's copy carries only in-frame clones and drops some. D and trimming come from the DNA, and the V and J calls and clone size come from that table. The sample yields more than 45,000 clones, 70% to 90% seen once. The TCR comes from a woman in her sixties with acute or convalescent COVID-19. What was sequenced was peripheral blood.

CDR3 residues: CASSTVDRLAKNIQYF. CDR3 sequence (DNA): TGTGCCAGCAGTACTGTTGACAGATTAGCCAAAAACATTCAGTACTTC. The chain links TRBV11-2 to TRBJ2-4, with a possible D match to TRBD1 (5 bases). This CDR3 is built from 16 residues. Germline CDR1 SGHAT, CDR2 FQNNGV. V was cut by 6 bases and J by 0 bases, with 15 bases left in between. Filled out from reference TRBV11-2 and TRBJ2-4, the complete variable domain reads EAGVAQSPRYKIIEKRQSVAFWCNPISGHATLYWYQQILGQGPKLLIQFQNNGVVDDSQLPKDRFSAERLKGVDSTLKIQPAKLEDSAVYLCASSTVDRLAKNIQYFGAGTRLSVL.